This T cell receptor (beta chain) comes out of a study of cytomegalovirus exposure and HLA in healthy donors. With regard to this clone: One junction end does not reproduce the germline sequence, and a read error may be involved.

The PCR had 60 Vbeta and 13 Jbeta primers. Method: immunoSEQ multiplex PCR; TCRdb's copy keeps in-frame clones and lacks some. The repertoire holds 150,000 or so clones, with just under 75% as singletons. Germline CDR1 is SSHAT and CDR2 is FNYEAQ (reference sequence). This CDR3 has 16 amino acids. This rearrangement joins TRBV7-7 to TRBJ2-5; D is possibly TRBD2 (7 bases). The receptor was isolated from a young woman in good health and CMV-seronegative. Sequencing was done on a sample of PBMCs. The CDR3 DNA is TGTGCTAGCAGCTTACGAGGGGGGGGTAACCAAGAGACCCAGTACTTC. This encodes CASSLRGGGNQETQYF. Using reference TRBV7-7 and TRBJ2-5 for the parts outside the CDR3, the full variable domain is GAGVSQSPRYKVTKRGQDVTLRCDPISSHATLYWYQQALGQGPEFLTYFNYEAQPDKSGLPSDRFSAERPEGSISTLTIQRTEQRDSAMYRCASSLRGGGNQETQYFGPGTRLLVL.